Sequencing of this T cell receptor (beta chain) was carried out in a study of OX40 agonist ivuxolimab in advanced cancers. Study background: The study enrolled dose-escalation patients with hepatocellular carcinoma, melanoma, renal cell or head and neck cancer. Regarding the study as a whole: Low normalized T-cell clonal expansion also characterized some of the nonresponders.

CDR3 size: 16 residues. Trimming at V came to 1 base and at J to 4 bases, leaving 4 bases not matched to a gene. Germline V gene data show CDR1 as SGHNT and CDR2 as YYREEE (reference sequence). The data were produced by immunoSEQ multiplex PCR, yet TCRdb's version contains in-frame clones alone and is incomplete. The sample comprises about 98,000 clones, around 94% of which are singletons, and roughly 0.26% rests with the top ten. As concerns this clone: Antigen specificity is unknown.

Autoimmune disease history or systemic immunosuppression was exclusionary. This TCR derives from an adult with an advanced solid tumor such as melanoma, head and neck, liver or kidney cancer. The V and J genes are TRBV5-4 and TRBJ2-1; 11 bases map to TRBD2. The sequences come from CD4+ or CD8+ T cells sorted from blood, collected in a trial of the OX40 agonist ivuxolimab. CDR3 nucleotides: TGTGCCAGCAGCTTGTTCACTAGCGGGGGATACAATGAGCAGTTCTTC. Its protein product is CASSLFTSGGYNEQFF. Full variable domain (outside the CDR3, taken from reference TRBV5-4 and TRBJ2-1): ETGVTQSPTHLIKTRGQQVTLRCSSQSGHNTVSWYQQALGQGPQFIFQYYREEENGRGNFPPRFSGLQFPNYSSELNVNALELDDSALYLCASSLFTSGGYNEQFFGPGTRLTVL.